This T cell receptor beta chain came from a study of shared clonotypes between healthy human individuals. Whole-study results and caveats: It was only blood that was sampled, and tissue repertoires likely differ.

CDR3 length: 17 residues. The genomic DNA of each subset was split evenly across several immunoSEQ plates. Every unsorted PBMC PCR replicate was loaded with about 290 ng DNA, roughly 30,000 T cell genomes. Clones were read by immunoSEQ multiplex PCR, and TCRdb kept only the in-frame ones, dropping some. The repertoire includes more than 450,000 clones, less than 85% of them detected once, and over 10% sits in the top ten. Recent acute infections and vaccinations were absent in the healthy HIV-negative adult donors. On this clone itself: What it recognizes is unknown.

This clonotype was obtained from a woman aged 40 to 55 in good health. Some clones in this sample may be carry-over from other donors' samples. This chain connects TRBV12-2 to TRBJ1-1; the table's TRBD1 call for D was not verified on the DNA. TRBV12-2 corresponds to a pseudogene. What was sequenced was PBMCs. CDR3 DNA sequence: TGTGCAAGTCGCTTAGCTGTGCAGGGTCAAACACCAAACGGCGCTTTCTTT. Protein: CASRLAVQGQTPNGAFF.